This T cell receptor (beta chain) was captured by sequencing in a study of blood T cell repertoires in COVID-19. Study context: Whether acute or convalescent, the COVID-19 samples came from the United States, Italy and Spain.

Enrolled through a virtual design, the participants were between roughly 18 and 95 years of age and came from 24 US areas. CDR1 and CDR2 (germline): SGDLS, YYNGEE. This CDR3 comprises 15 residues. Germline trimming cut 0 bases from V and 3 bases from J; bases unmatched to any gene: 6. Clones were sequenced by immunoSEQ multiplex PCR, and TCRdb holds only the in-frame ones, with some missing. The sample consists of approximately 170,000 clones, around 83% of them appearing once. This chain links TRBV9 with TRBJ2-7, with 7 bases that match TRBD1. The sample consisted of PBMCs or T cells enriched from blood (not recorded which). The TCR originated in a woman between 45 and 65 years old in a cohort exposed to, infected with or recovered from COVID-19 (not recorded which). Written as DNA, the CDR3 is TGTGCCAGCAGCGTAGCCGGGACAGTTGACTACGAGCAGTACTTC. Its translation is CASSVAGTVDYEQYF. The full variable domain, its missing parts supplied by reference TRBV9 and TRBJ2-7, is DSGVTQTPKHLITATGQRVTLRCSPRSGDLSVYWYQQSLDQGLQFLIQYYNGEERAKGNILERFSAQQFPDLHSELNLSSLELGDSALYFCASSVAGTVDYEQYFGPGTRLTVT.